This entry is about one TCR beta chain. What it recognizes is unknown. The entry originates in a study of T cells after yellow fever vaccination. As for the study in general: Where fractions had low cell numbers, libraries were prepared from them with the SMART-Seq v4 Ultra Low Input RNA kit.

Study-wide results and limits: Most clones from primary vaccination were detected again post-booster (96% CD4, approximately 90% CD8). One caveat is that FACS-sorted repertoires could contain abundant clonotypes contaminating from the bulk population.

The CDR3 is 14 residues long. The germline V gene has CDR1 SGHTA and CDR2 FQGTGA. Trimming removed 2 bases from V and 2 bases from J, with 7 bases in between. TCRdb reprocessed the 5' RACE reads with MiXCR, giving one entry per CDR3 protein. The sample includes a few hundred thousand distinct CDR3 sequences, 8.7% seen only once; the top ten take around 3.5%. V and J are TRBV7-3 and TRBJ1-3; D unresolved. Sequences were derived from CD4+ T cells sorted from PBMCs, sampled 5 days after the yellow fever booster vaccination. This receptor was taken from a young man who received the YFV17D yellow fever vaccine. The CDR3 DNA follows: TGTGCCAGCAGCTTATCCGCGACTGGAAACACCATATATTTT. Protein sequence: CASSLSATGNTIYF.